The 22 T cell receptor beta chains below all came from one sample that was sequenced in a study of blood T cell repertoires in COVID-19. Only in-frame clones appear in the TCRdb table, and some are missing; sequencing was by immunoSEQ multiplex PCR. The table lists approximately 100,000 clones, about 86% of them singletons, with approximately 2.5% in the top ten. Sequences were obtained from PBMCs or T cells enriched from blood (not recorded which). These TCRs come from a woman aged 50 to 60 who had recovered from COVID-19.

J is TRBJ1-2 and V is TRBV6-6; maybe TRBD1 (6 bases). The CDR3 runs 14 residues. Trimming cost V 5 bases and J 0 bases, with 10 bases left between them. Looked up from germline, CDR1 is MNHNY and CDR2 is SVGAGI (reference sequence). CDR3 sequence (DNA): TGTGCCAGCAGTCCTCGGACAGCTAACTATGGCTACACCTTC. It is translated as CASSPRTANYGYTF.

V and J are TRBV5-5 and TRBJ2-3; 8 bases align to TRBD2. This CDR3 is built from 20 residues. Trimming removed 4 bases from V and 4 bases from J; junction bases left unmatched: 23. Germline CDR1 reads SGHKS; CDR2 reads YYEKEE (reference sequence). The CDR3 nucleotides read TGTGCCAGCAGCCTCCGTGGGTTAGTAGCGGGGTCCCCAGACGCAGATACGCAGTATTTT. Its protein is CASSLRGLVAGSPDADTQYF.

V and J are TRBV25-1 and TRBJ2-3; 9 nucleotides line up with TRBD1. CDR3 length: 15 amino acids. Trimming removed 6 bases from V and 0 bases from J; junction bases left unmatched: 4. Germline assignment: CDR1 MGHDK and CDR2 SYGVNS. The CDR3 DNA follows: TGTGCCAGCAGCGGACAGGGGAGGAGCACAGATACGCAGTATTTT. Amino acid sequence: CASSGQGRSTDTQYF.

This chain's CDR3 is CAWTTGYTGELFF. The CDR3 region has the DNA TGTGCCTGGACAACGGGGTACACCGGGGAGCTGTTTTTT. This chain connects TRBV30 to TRBJ2-2; maybe TRBD2 (5 bases). The V end lost 4 bases, the J end lost 3 bases, and 9 bases lay between the germline ends. Germline V gene data show CDR1 as GTSNPN and CDR2 as SVGIG (reference sequence). The CDR3 is made up of 13 amino acids.

The chain combines TRBV19 with TRBJ2-5; 7 nucleotides line up with TRBD2. V lost 5 bases to trimming and J lost 2 bases; unmatched junction nucleotides: 2. The CDR3 runs to 13 residues. Germline lookup yields CDR1 LNHDA and CDR2 SQIVND (reference sequence). The CDR3 spells CASSPSGQETQYF. DNA for the CDR3: TGTGCCAGTAGTCCTAGCGGACAAGAGACCCAGTACTTC.

The V call is TRBV27, the J call TRBJ1-1, with D unclear. This CDR3 has 15 residues. The V end was cut by 5 bases, the J end by 0 bases, with 13 bases between. The germline V gene encodes CDR1 MNHEY and CDR2 SMNVEV (reference sequence). This CDR3 reads CASSPRTGMNTEAFF. The CDR3 bases are TGTGCCAGCAGTCCTCGGACCGGGATGAACACTGAAGCTTTCTTT.

The V gene is TRBV28, the J gene TRBJ2-4; the D gene is possibly TRBD1 (6 bases). The CDR3 covers 14 residues. V was clipped by 6 bases and J by 4 bases, with 13 bases between them. CDR1 and CDR2 from the germline V gene are MDHEN and SYDVKM. Here the CDR3 reads CASRKTGAKNIQYF. In DNA, the CDR3 is TGTGCCAGCAGGAAGACAGGTGCGAAAAACATTCAGTACTTC.

This chain uses TRBV28 with TRBJ2-1; 9 bases fit TRBD1. This CDR3 is 15 amino acids long. After removal of 5 bases from V and 0 bases from J, the junction contained 2 bases not matched to a gene. The germline V gene has CDR1 MDHEN and CDR2 SYDVKM. The CDR3 spells CASSTGGPSYNEQFF. The CDR3 DNA is TGTGCCAGCAGTACAGGGGGCCCCTCCTACAATGAGCAGTTCTTC.

CDR3: CASSQARGNTIYF. The CDR3 coding sequence is TGTGCCAGCAGCCAGGCCAGGGGGAACACCATATATTTT. This chain uses TRBV3-1 (or the pseudogene TRBV3-2) with TRBJ1-3, with 7 nucleotides matching TRBD1. Germline values: CDR1 LGHDT, CDR2 YNNKEL (reference sequence). The CDR3 is 13 residues long. Unmatched junction bases numbered 3, after V lost 3 bases and J lost 7 bases.

The chain uses TRBV19 and TRBJ2-7; TRBD2 matches 8 bases. CDR3 size: 15 residues. V was clipped by 3 bases and J by 6 bases; unmatched bases: 10. CDR1 is LNHDA, CDR2 SQIVND, per germline (reference sequence). CDR3 sequence reads: CASSMGGTSKSEQYF. DNA of the CDR3: TGTGCCAGTAGTATGGGCGGGACTAGTAAATCCGAGCAGTACTTC.

The rearrangement links TRBV18 to TRBJ2-5; 15 bases match TRBD2. Germline V lookup: CDR1 KGHSH, CDR2 LQKENI. The junction had 1 base not matched to a gene; V was cut back by 3 bases and J by 2 bases. The CDR3 sequence is 16 residues long. The CDR3 DNA is TGTGCCAGCTCACCGGGACTAGCGGGGGGACAAGAGACCCAGTACTTC. Its translation: CASSPGLAGGQETQYF.

The chain carries TRBV5-6 and TRBJ1-1; TRBD1 might be the D (5 bases). Trimming stripped 4 bases from V and 2 bases from J, with 15 bases between. The germline V gene encodes CDR1 SGHDT and CDR2 YYEEEE. The CDR3 totals 15 residues. The DNA of the CDR3 is TGTGCCAGCAGCCCACCTGGGGGGGGAAACACTGAAGCTTTCTTT. Protein sequence: CASSPPGGGNTEAFF.

The gene calls are TRBV15 and TRBJ1-5; tentatively, D is TRBD1 (6 bases). From germline, CDR1 is LNHNV and CDR2 YYDKDF (reference sequence). The V end lost 6 bases, the J end lost 1 base, and 16 bases lay between the germline ends. The CDR3 consists of 16 residues. DNA of the CDR3: TGTGCCACCAGTAAACAGGACAGTTTGAGCAATCAGCCCCAGCATTTT. Its protein is CATSKQDSLSNQPQHF.

This chain joins TRBV12-3 or TRBV12-4 and TRBJ1-5, with a tentative D call TRBD1 (5 bases). The CDR3 contains 13 residues. The V gene lost 3 bases and the J gene lost 3 bases, with 6 bases spanning the gap. CDR3 sequence: CASSFGHNQPQHF. The CDR3 nucleotides read TGTGCCAGCAGTTTCGGACACAATCAGCCCCAGCATTTT.

The J gene is TRBJ2-3, the V gene TRBV18; 7 bases are shared with TRBD2. CDR1 KGHSH and CDR2 LQKENI come from the germline V gene. CDR3 length: 16 residues. V trimming: 0 bases; J trimming: 0 bases; junction bases outside the gene matches: 3. CDR3: CASSPPAGGSTDTQYF. CDR3 DNA sequence: TGTGCCAGCTCACCACCGGCCGGGGGGAGCACAGATACGCAGTATTTT.

The rearrangement uses TRBV30 and TRBJ1-1; 10 nucleotides match TRBD1. Trimming at V came to 4 bases and at J to 4 bases, leaving 6 bases not matched to a gene. CDR1 and CDR2 (germline): GTSNPN, SVGIG (reference sequence). This CDR3 is built from 14 residues. The CDR3 sequence: CAWKGQGYRTEAFF. In DNA form, the CDR3 reads TGTGCCTGGAAGGGACAGGGGTATCGCACTGAAGCTTTCTTT.

In this sample, this clone turned up once. The chain couples TRBV5-4 to TRBJ1-6, with D maybe TRBD1 (6 bases). CDR3 size: 15 residues. Between the trimmed V and J ends, which lost 1 base and 9 bases, there was a span of 14 bases. Looked up from germline, CDR1 is SGHNT and CDR2 is YYREEE (reference sequence). CDR3 region: CASSLSGVVTSPLHF. The DNA for the CDR3 is TGTGCCAGCAGCTTGTCAGGGGTAGTTACTTCACCCCTCCACTTT.

This chain joins TRBV6-5 and TRBJ2-2; D ambiguous. The CDR3 contains 14 residues. V shed 10 bases and J shed 2 bases, with 14 bases lying between them. Germline V gene sequence: CDR1 MNHEY, CDR2 SVGAGI. In DNA form, the CDR3 reads TGTGCCACCCGAGAGGCACCCAACACCGGGGAGCTGTTTTTT. Protein product: CATREAPNTGELFF.

The chain carries TRBV29-1 and TRBJ2-3; possible D gene TRBD2, 6 bases. The CDR3 extends over 16 amino acids. CDR1 SQVTM and CDR2 ANQGSEA come from the germline V gene. Trimming shortened V by 6 bases and J by 0 bases, and 19 bases separated the two germline ends. The CDR3 reads CSVIAEPNTSTDTQYF. In DNA form, the CDR3 reads TGCAGCGTCATAGCGGAGCCAAATACTAGCACAGATACGCAGTATTTT.

V gene TRBV21-1 combines with J gene TRBJ1-5. TRBV21-1 is recorded as a pseudogene. CDR3 size: 15 residues. CDR3 sequence (DNA): TGTGCCAGCATAGCGGGACCCGAGGGAGATCAGCCCCAGCATTTT. This translates into CASIAGPEGDQPQHF.

V gene TRBV28 combines with J gene TRBJ2-5; D is ambiguous. The CDR3 has 12 amino acids. The germline V and J ends were trimmed by 11 bases and 5 bases, with 15 bases remaining between them. Germline loops: CDR1 MDHEN, CDR2 SYDVKM. In DNA, the CDR3 is TGTGCCTCCACCCGGCCCAGGGAGACCCAGTACTTC. As protein: CASTRPRETQYF.

The CDR3 loop reads CASSSERGSRQETQYF. The CDR3 coding sequence is TGTGCCAGCAGTTCCGAAAGGGGGAGCCGACAAGAGACCCAGTACTTC. The V gene is TRBV27, the J gene TRBJ2-5; D is perhaps TRBD1 (6 bases). Trimming shortened V by 4 bases and J by 2 bases, and 17 bases separated the two germline ends. Germline-derived CDR1 and CDR2 are MNHEY and SMNVEV (reference sequence). The length of the CDR3 is 16 residues.